This T cell receptor beta chain was sequenced in a study of cytomegalovirus exposure and HLA in healthy donors listed by TCRdb under 2017. At the level of the whole study: An earlier analysis of several hundred of the donors reported approximately 290 Gb of sequence data and 117 million unique TCR beta sequences from approximately 180 million T cells. Roughly 290 gigabases of sequencing data and around 80 million unique TCR sequences made up an early release that covered over 550 HLA-typed donors. Among the roughly 400 genotyped donors, roughly 80% belonged to the genetic ancestry cluster associated with self-reported Caucasian donors. The aim of the study was to test whether cataloging public T cell receptors could identify signatures of past pathogen exposure. The study used immunosequencing to profile the T cell repertoires of 666 subjects and linked those repertoires to cytomegalovirus serostatus. Besides the first cohort of hundreds of subjects, a separate validation cohort made up of over a hundred different subjects was used. To predict cytomegalovirus infection status, the study brought together high-throughput TCR immunosequencing, statistical association of individual TCRs with disease status, and machine learning. In a later analysis, previously published TCR beta repertoires from 666 donors were re-analyzed and high-resolution HLA genotyping was added so that TCR occurrence patterns could be studied. In the later analysis, no new phenotypic data were used to find candidate immune exposures; instead, reliance was placed on TCR beta sequences and their occurrence across donors. To decide whether each TCR beta V gene segment behaved as functional or pseudogenic, an earlier analysis of several hundred of the donors relied on high-throughput TCR beta sequencing. Donor age, sex, ethnicity and CMV serostatus were collected together with the repertoire data. In a later genetic analysis, genome-wide SNP genotypes for about 55% of the roughly 700 donors were used, and that subset was treated as a discovery cohort. All discovery cohort repertoires had been generated using a single sequencing platform. HLA typing included class I and class II loci at four-digit resolution. Typing coverage differed by locus: A, B, C, DRB1 and DQB1 were typed in about 629-640 donors, DQA1 in around 500, DPA1 in around 600, and DPB1 in around 440. Because of strong linkage in the cohort, roughly five DR-DQ haplotypes were treated as single units for association and clustering. On average, roughly 240,000 unique TCR beta nucleotide sequences were sequenced per donor among 300 to 500 genotyped donors of the cohort, with roughly 18% of those sequences being non-productive.

The cohort was made up of 500 to 800 healthy bone marrow donors. All cohort members were sampled while nominally healthy, although unrecorded immune exposures were likely present. The donor was CMV seropositive and belonged to the group of about 290 seropositive cohort members. A peripheral blood sample was collected from each donor, and TCR beta sequencing was performed on peripheral blood mononuclear cells. Genomic DNA was extracted from the blood cell samples with the Qiagen DNeasy Blood Extraction Kit. Here is what the overall study found, with its caveats: Linkage disequilibrium might explain the correlated functional status among segregating V segments, but an unknown experimental factor could not be ruled out. Roughly 17 rarely observed V segments, including chromosome 9 orphons, were excluded from the earlier analysis of about 600 of the donors because counts were too low. The sequencing pipeline was judged likely to have produced a cluster of highly shared sequence variants as a technical artifact. According to a later genetic analysis, donors in an Asian-associated ancestry cluster had fewer N-insertions in productive TCRs than the roughly 700-donor mean. Roughly uniform sequencing depth across donors was assumed in presence/absence analyses, although this assumption may not hold. Three of the identified cytomegalovirus-associated TCR beta chains were confirmed in vitro to be specific for cytomegalovirus antigens. CMV serostatus was the only immune exposure information available for the cohort. The 87-base-pair reads could not distinguish some IMGT-functional V segments, including TRBV6-2 and TRBV6-3, so those segments were excluded. Most TCR sequences were observed very rarely across donors, whereas some public TCRs were present in many individuals. Specific HLA alleles were associated with 16,951 TCR beta sequences at a false discovery rate of 0.05 in a later analysis. Broadly in line with IMGT annotations, most TCR beta V segments showed up in productive rearrangements about 87% or about 30% of the time in an earlier analysis of 450 to 750 of the donors. An association between a missense DCLRE1C variant and V-gene and J-gene trimming of TCR beta chains was found in a later genetic analysis and replicated in an independent cohort. Assigning TCR associations to individual alleles was difficult when HLA alleles, especially DR and DQ, strongly co-occurred. Because HLA typing was missing for some donors at each locus, association tests included only the typed subset. According to the authors, the approach could potentially be generalized to other disease states and immunological phenotypes. In a later analysis, HLA-associated TCR beta chains showed more clonal expansion and lower generation probabilities than non-associated chains that were equally common. In a later analysis, TCR association rates were found to vary across HLA loci, with the most associated TCRs seen for DRB1 alleles and the fewest for HLA-C alleles. A further reported finding was that TCR beta sequences accurately predicted the HLA-A and HLA-B alleles for most subjects in the first cohort. The cohort was sequenced for TCR beta chains only, and without alpha or paired-chain data the features that could be detected were limited. In both the original and validation cohorts, the classifier was reported to diagnose cytomegalovirus status with high specificity and sensitivity. According to a later analysis, parvovirus B19, influenza, CMV and Epstein-Barr virus appeared linked to several top co-occurrence clusters. In a later analysis, most CMV-associated TCR beta chains were found to appear HLA-restricted, with HLA associations seemingly driven largely by CMV exposure. The study listed 150 to 200 TCR beta chains as associated with cytomegalovirus.

Ends trimmed: V by 8 bases, J by 5 bases; bases unmatched to a gene: 3. The germline V gene gives CDR1 as MNHNS and CDR2 as SASEGT. From its cysteine to its phenylalanine, the CDR3 spans 11 amino acids. Left in the record is the CDR3 DNA by itself, 33 bases read in frame from the first base. As to this clone: The clone's antigen remains unknown.

The protocol used for the library was the immunoSEQ multiplex PCR assay. For the multiplex PCR, a mixture combining 60 forward primers for TCR Vbeta segments and 13 reverse primers for TCR Jbeta segments was used. A multiplex PCR assay on genomic DNA amplified the CDR3 region of rearranged TCR beta genes. On the Illumina HiSeq System, the amplified TCR beta libraries were sequenced as 87-base-pair reads. As for how the authors treated the data: Across the roughly 700 repertoires, a later analysis counted 60 million to 90 million unique TCR beta chains, roughly 11 million of which were shared by at least two donors. A nearest-neighbor algorithm error-corrected the raw reads and collapsed the reads into unique sequences, merging closely related sequences to remove PCR and sequencing errors. CDR3 sequences were aligned to IMGT reference sequences to assign V, D and J gene segments. For a sequence to be retained, at least a six-nucleotide match to both a V gene segment and a J gene segment was required. A rearrangement counted as productive if the CDR3 had no stop codons and remained in frame with V and J, and every other rearrangement counted as non-productive. Following IMGT convention, CDR3 was defined as the stretch from the second conserved V-encoded cysteine up to the conserved J-encoded phenylalanine. In an earlier analysis of more than 550 of the donors, sequences lacking an unambiguous match to a single V gene segment were excluded. An earlier analysis of roughly 590 of the donors called V segments functional above 56.7% productive rearrangements and segregating when the between-donor standard deviation exceeded 5%. A statistical classification framework was built to diagnose cytomegalovirus status from the catalog of TCR beta chain sequences. A later analysis assigned V and J genes by comparing TCR nucleotide sequences with IMGT/GENE-DB human TR gene sequences. In a later analysis, CDR3 sequences and most-parsimonious VDJ recombination scenarios were assigned using the TCRdist pipeline. In a later analysis, each TCR beta chain was defined by its CDR3 amino acid sequence together with its V-gene family, and reads without a unique V-gene family were excluded. In a later analysis, fewer than 650 highly shared, low-generation-probability nucleotide sequences were removed to address suspected cross-contamination and a sequencing artifact. For each public chain, a later analysis derived a clonal expansion index from normalized ranks of inferred template counts within each repertoire. Generation probabilities in a later analysis came from a VDJ recombination model fitted to out-of-frame rearrangements, and those results were checked against IGoR. In a later analysis, TCR-TCR, TCR-HLA and TCR-CMV co-occurrence was scored with hypergeometric tests, and a repertoire-size bias correction was applied to TCR pairs. False discovery rates were estimated in a later analysis by permuting HLA or CMV assignments 20 times. In a later analysis, co-occurring TCRs were grouped with DBSCAN, and TCRdist sequence similarity was added when clustering was performed within HLA-allele-positive subsets. For co-occurrence clustering, repertoires with fewer than 30,000 or more than 120,000 public chains were excluded, along with roughly 5 repertoires with anomalous nucleotide sharing. TCRdb provides this immuneACCESS table in a form limited to in-frame rearrangements. Some clones are lacking; in checked studies, under half of them reflect an unresolved V gene, and why the rest are absent is not known. Clonal size and the V and J genes are those of that table, whereas D and trimming came from the DNA. This sample's listing comprises 220,000 or so clones. The ten top clones hold 1.1% of the sample.

This sequence uses TRBV6-1 and TRBJ2-7; 7 middle bases align to TRBD2. Sequencing was carried out using PBMCs. The receptor's source is a girl aged 2-10 years in good health and CMV-seropositive. CDR3 protein: CASLGGDEQYF. The DNA is as follows: TGTGCCAGCCTGGGAGGGGACGAGCAGTACTTC.